These 32 T cell receptor beta chains were sequenced from one sample in a study of blood T cell repertoires in COVID-19. TCRdb keeps only in-frame clones here, not all; method: immunoSEQ multiplex PCR. Of roughly 120,000 clones in the sample, approximately 87% were seen once. The sample consisted of peripheral blood. The receptors shown here come from a man aged 25 to 40 with acute or convalescent COVID-19.

This clone turned up a few times. The chain combines TRBV11-3 with TRBJ2-7; the D is unclear. Deletions cut 8 bases from V and 3 bases from J, with 17 bases between. The CDR3 runs 14 residues. The germline V gene encodes CDR1 SGHNT and CDR2 YENEEA. CDR3 region: CASLRSLYNYEQYV. The CDR3 coding sequence is TGTGCCAGCCTCCGGTCTCTTTATAACTACGAGCAGTACGTC.

This clone was observed many times. This chain joins TRBV25-1 and TRBJ1-2; D call uncertain. V lost 4 bases and J 3 bases, leaving 6 bases between the germline ends. Per germline, CDR1 MGHDK and CDR2 SYGVNS. The CDR3 runs 12 residues. DNA for the CDR3: TGTGCCAGCAGTGCCAATTACTATGGCTACACCTTC. Translating it yields CASSANYYGYTF.

The chain has TRBV19 and TRBJ1-1; 7 bases are shared with TRBD1. CDR1 and CDR2 (germline): LNHDA, SQIVND (reference sequence). This CDR3 is built from 15 residues. The J segment lost 8 bases and the V segment lost 4 bases, leaving 13 bases of the junction unmatched. CDR3: CASSKGGQALVEAFF. CDR3 coding DNA: TGTGCCAGTAGTAAAGGGGGCCAGGCGCTAGTGGAAGCTTTCTTT. Variable domain in full (rest from reference TRBV19 and TRBJ1-1): DGGITQSPKYLFRKEGQNVTLSCEQNLNHDAMYWYRQDPGQGLRLIYYSQIVNDFQKGDIAEGYSVSREKKESFPLTVTSAQKNPTAFYLCASSKGGQALVEAFFGQGTRLTVV.

The chain couples TRBV20-1 to TRBJ2-3; weak D call: TRBD2 (6 bases). This CDR3 has 12 residues. Trimming took off 3 bases at V and 6 bases at J, with 10 bases between the two ends. Germline V gene sequence: CDR1 DFQATT, CDR2 SNEGSKA (reference sequence). The CDR3 nucleotides read TGCAGTGCTAGTGACGGGGGTGATACGCAGTATTTT. Its translation is CSASDGGDTQYF.

The chain employs TRBV29-1 and TRBJ1-2; D uncertain. The germline gives CDR1 SQVTM, CDR2 ANQGSEA. This CDR3 comprises 14 residues. Trimming removed 6 bases at V and 2 bases at J, with 16 bases between. The CDR3 protein is CSVVDSGSNYGYTF. CDR3 in DNA: TGCAGCGTGGTAGATTCCGGGTCGAACTATGGCTACACCTTC.

V is TRBV19 and J is TRBJ2-3; 8 nucleotides match TRBD1. CDR1 and CDR2 (germline): LNHDA, SQIVND (reference sequence). The CDR3 has 15 amino acids. The V gene end was trimmed by 3 bases and the J gene end by 6 bases; junction bases not matched to a gene: 8. The CDR3 sequence: CASSMGDRPSDTQYF. The CDR3 coding sequence is TGTGCCAGTAGTATGGGGGACAGGCCGTCGGATACGCAGTATTTT.

The chain is built from TRBV11-2 and TRBJ2-3; a weak D match, TRBD1 (6 bases). Germline loops: CDR1 SGHAT, CDR2 FQNNGV. The CDR3 length is 15 residues. The V end lost 3 bases, the J end lost 4 bases, and 14 bases lay between the germline ends. The CDR3 DNA reads as TGTGCCAGCAGCTTTAGTGCCAGGGGCGCAGATACGCAGTATTTT. Translating gives CASSFSARGADTQYF.

V gene TRBV27 combines with J gene TRBJ2-1; D gene ambiguous. This CDR3 comprises 14 residues. CDR1 MNHEY and CDR2 SMNVEV come from the germline V gene (reference sequence). The V and J ends lost 6 bases and 7 bases respectively, with 16 bases between them. CDR3 in amino acids: CASSPDSLLNEQFF. In DNA, the CDR3 is TGTGCCAGCAGCCCAGATAGCCTATTGAATGAGCAGTTCTTC.

The chain links TRBV12-5 to TRBJ2-5, with D possibly matching TRBD2 (6 bases). This CDR3 has 13 residues. Per germline, CDR1 LGHNT and CDR2 FRNRAP. Trimming took off 6 bases at V and 4 bases at J, with 12 bases between the two ends. The CDR3 DNA is TGTGCTAGTGGCCCGGAGGAGGGAGAGACCCAGTACTTC. Its translation: CASGPEEGETQYF.

The chain employs TRBV7-2 and TRBJ2-2; the match to TRBD2 covers 7 bases. The CDR3 is made up of 16 amino acids. The germline gives CDR1 SGHTA, CDR2 FQGNSA. The ends lost 3 bases at V and 1 base at J; junction bases unmatched: 5. CDR3 sequence: CASSLFAGVNTGELFF. CDR3 in DNA: TGTGCCAGCAGCTTGTTTGCGGGGGTGAACACCGGGGAGCTGTTTTTT.

J is TRBJ1-6 and V is TRBV30, with a tentative D call TRBD1 (6 bases). This CDR3 spans 14 amino acids. With 2 bases removed from V and 5 bases from J, the gap between germline ends came to 10 bases. CDR1 is GTSNPN and CDR2 is SVGIG in the germline V gene (reference sequence). The CDR3 spells CAWSTGTHNSPLHF. Here the CDR3 DNA reads TGTGCCTGGAGTACAGGGACGCATAATTCACCCCTCCACTTT.

As DNA, the CDR3 is TGTGCCAGCGCGGTGGGCGGGGGCACAGATACGCAGTATTTT. It yields the protein CASAVGGGTDTQYF. V usage is TRBV7-9 and J usage is TRBJ2-3, with a weak D call TRBD2 (6 bases). The length of the CDR3 is 14 residues. CDR1 is SEHNR, CDR2 FQNEAQ, per germline (reference sequence). The V and J ends lost 8 bases and 1 base respectively, with 13 bases between them.

J is TRBJ1-5 and V is TRBV9; D is undetermined. The germline CDR1 and CDR2 sequences are SGDLS and YYNGEE. CDR3 length equals 14 residues. The V end was cut by 3 bases, the J end by 4 bases, with 11 bases between. CDR3 DNA sequence: TGTGCCAGCAGCGCGGGTCCGGAAAATCAGCCCCAGCATTTT. It encodes CASSAGPENQPQHF. The whole variable domain, filled in from reference TRBV9 and TRBJ1-5, reads DSGVTQTPKHLITATGQRVTLRCSPRSGDLSVYWYQQSLDQGLQFLIQYYNGEERAKGNILERFSAQQFPDLHSELNLSSLELGDSALYFCASSAGPENQPQHFGDGTRLSIL.

The chain joins TRBV30 to TRBJ1-1; D is ambiguous. CDR1 is GTSNPN and CDR2 is SVGIG in the germline V gene (reference sequence). Trimming took off 1 base at V and 10 bases at J, with 10 bases between the two ends. This CDR3 spans 11 amino acids. The CDR3: CAWSGRVGAFF. Written as DNA, the CDR3 is TGTGCCTGGAGTGGGCGGGTAGGAGCTTTCTTT.

The chain recombines TRBV7-2 with TRBJ2-5; TRBD2 is a possible D gene (6 bases). Germline V CDR1 and CDR2: SGHTA, FQGNSA. CDR3 length equals 14 residues. The V end was cut by 5 bases, the J end by 4 bases, with 14 bases between. CDR3 protein: CASSGLSGRETQYF. DNA of the CDR3: TGTGCCAGCAGCGGCCTTAGCGGAAGAGAGACCCAGTACTTC.

In this sample, this clone turned up once. The chain is built from TRBV4-1 and TRBJ1-2, with D maybe TRBD1 (6 bases). With 8 bases removed from V and 3 bases from J, the gap between germline ends came to 19 bases. Per the germline V gene, CDR1 is MGHRA and CDR2 is YSYEKL. This CDR3 is 15 amino acids long. CDR3 amino acids: CASDDKGGGHYGYTF. The CDR3, as DNA: TGCGCCAGCGATGACAAGGGAGGGGGGCACTATGGCTACACCTTC.

This sequence joins TRBV29-1 and TRBJ2-7; TRBD2 might be the D (7 bases). The CDR3 runs to 12 residues. The germline V gene encodes CDR1 SQVTM and CDR2 ANQGSEA. V lost 1 base and J lost 10, with 14 bases in between. The CDR3 DNA reads TGCAGCGTTGAAGGCTCGGGGGGCAGCCAGTACTTC. It yields the protein CSVEGSGGSQYF.

V is TRBV6-5 and J is TRBJ2-5; TRBD1 aligns across 8 bases. This CDR3 has 14 residues. CDR1 is MNHEY and CDR2 is SVGAGI in the germline V gene. The V segment lost 5 bases and the J segment 3 bases; nucleotides outside the gene matches: 5. The CDR3 loop reads CASSTYRGEETQYF. CDR3 DNA: TGTGCCAGCAGTACATACAGGGGGGAAGAGACCCAGTACTTC.

The chain employs TRBV19 and TRBJ1-2, with TRBD1 matching over 7 bases. The CDR3 length is 13 residues. Per germline, CDR1 LNHDA and CDR2 SQIVND (reference sequence). V gave up 7 bases and J gave up 2 bases; unmatched junction bases: 4. In DNA form, the CDR3 reads TGTGCCAGTATCAAGGACAGGAACTATGGCTACACCTTC. Translating it yields CASIKDRNYGYTF.

The rearrangement uses TRBV12-5 and TRBJ2-5, with a weak D call TRBD2 (5 bases). Per the germline V gene, CDR1 is LGHNT and CDR2 is FRNRAP. The CDR3 runs to 15 residues. With 1 base removed from V and 1 base from J, the gap between germline ends came to 10 bases. CDR3 DNA sequence: TGTGCTAGTGGTTTGGGCTCGAGGGCCCAAGAGACCCAGTACTTC. Its protein is CASGLGSRAQETQYF.

This clone was seen a single time. The J gene is TRBJ2-7, the V gene TRBV6-5; the match to TRBD1 covers 9 bases. Germline CDR1 is MNHEY and CDR2 is SVGAGI. With 8 bases clipped from V and 0 bases from J, the junction kept 2 bases outside the gene matches. The CDR3 is made up of 13 amino acids. The CDR3 spells CASSGQGSYEQYF. The CDR3 bases are TGTGCCAGCTCGGGACAGGGCTCCTACGAGCAGTACTTC.

The chain couples TRBV4-1 to TRBJ1-2; D unresolved. CDR1 and CDR2 (germline): MGHRA, YSYEKL. The CDR3 length is 15 residues. The V end was cut by 0 bases, the J end by 5 bases, with 13 bases between. CDR3 nucleotides: TGCGCCAGCAGCCAAGATGGGAAGAGCGGTTATGGCTACACCTTC. As protein: CASSQDGKSGYGYTF.

The J gene is TRBJ1-4, the V gene TRBV12-5; 8 nucleotides match TRBD1. This CDR3 is built from 14 residues. Losses at the gene ends were 5 bases for V and 4 bases for J; bases not matched to a gene: 3. Germline V gene sequence: CDR1 LGHNT, CDR2 FRNRAP. The CDR3 reads CASGPTGVNEKLFF. Here the CDR3 DNA reads TGTGCTAGTGGTCCGACAGGGGTTAATGAAAAACTGTTTTTT.

This rearrangement joins TRBV4-3 to TRBJ1-2, with TRBD1 as a possible D gene (5 bases). Germline CDR1 reads LGHNA; CDR2 reads YSLEER. Trimming left V 0 bases short and J 3 bases short, with 11 bases between. The CDR3 runs 15 residues. CDR3 sequence (DNA): TGCGCCAGCAGCCAAGAAAGGGGTCACGACTATGGCTACACCTTC. Translated, it gives CASSQERGHDYGYTF.

The V gene is TRBV7-3, the J gene TRBJ2-3; 9 nucleotides align to TRBD2. CDR3 length equals 16 residues. Trimming cost V 6 bases and J 4 bases; bases outside gene matches: 11. Germline V gives CDR1 SGHTA, CDR2 FQGTGA. The CDR3 DNA reads as TGTGCCAGCAGTAAGGGGGCGGGAGGGGGCGCAGATACGCAGTATTTT. Encoded protein: CASSKGAGGGADTQYF. The variable domain in full, with the rest retrieved from reference TRBV7-3 and TRBJ2-3, is GAGVSQTPSNKVTEKGKYVELRCDPISGHTALYWYRQSLGQGPEFLIYFQGTGAADDSGLPNDRFFAVRPEGSVSTLKIQRTERGDSAVYLCASSKGAGGGADTQYFGPGTRLTVL.

V gene TRBV5-3 combines with J gene TRBJ2-7; 9 bases line up with TRBD1. TRBV5-3 has ORF status, its function being uncertain. V shed 2 bases and J 5 bases; nucleotides not matched to a gene: 11. This CDR3 has 16 amino acids. The CDR3 region has the DNA TGTGCCAGAAGCTTCGCCCCGGGACAGGGAGTAGACGAGCAGTACTTC. Its translation is CARSFAPGQGVDEQYF.

The J gene is TRBJ2-4, the V gene TRBV29-1; 10 bases agree with TRBD2. Germline V gives CDR1 SQVTM, CDR2 ANQGSEA. Germline trimming cut 4 bases from V and 2 bases from J; bases unmatched to any gene: 2. The CDR3 loop spans 14 amino acids. CDR3 protein: CSVGLAGSKNIQYF. DNA of the CDR3: TGCAGCGTTGGACTAGCGGGTTCCAAAAACATTCAGTACTTC. Variable domain in full (rest from reference TRBV29-1 and TRBJ2-4): SAVISQKPSRDICQRGTSLTIQCQVDSQVTMMFWYRQQPGQSLTLIATANQGSEATYESGFVIDKFPISRPNLTFSTLTVSNMSPEDSSIYLCSVGLAGSKNIQYFGAGTRLSVL.

The chain joins TRBV20-1 to TRBJ1-2; D is perhaps TRBD1 (6 bases). Trimming stripped 3 bases from V and 8 bases from J, with 19 bases between. Germline CDR1 is DFQATT and CDR2 is SNEGSKA (reference sequence). This CDR3 is 14 amino acids long. The CDR3 is CSASYIGGARGYTF. As DNA, the CDR3 is TGCAGTGCTAGTTATATCGGGGGGGCGCGCGGCTACACCTTC.

The V gene is TRBV7-6, the J gene TRBJ2-7; TRBD1 matches at 7 bases. V shed 1 base and J 7 bases; nucleotides not matched to a gene: 4. Germline V gene data show CDR1 as SGHVS and CDR2 as FNYEAQ. This CDR3 comprises 13 residues. The CDR3 region has the DNA TGTGCCAGCAGCTTAGAGGGGGCCAGGGAGCAGTACTTC. As protein: CASSLEGAREQYF. The whole variable domain, remainder taken from reference TRBV7-6 and TRBJ2-7, is GAGVSQSPRYKVTKRGQDVALRCDPISGHVSLYWYRQALGQGPEFLTYFNYEAQQDKSGLPNDRFSAERPEGSISTLTIQRTEQRDSAMYRCASSLEGAREQYFGPGTRLTVT.

The V gene is TRBV2, the J gene TRBJ2-7; D might be TRBD2 (5 bases). Trimming removed 10 bases at V and 0 bases at J, with 7 bases between. Germline V gives CDR1 SNHLY, CDR2 FYNNEI. This CDR3 has 11 residues. The CDR3 is CANRDSYEQYF. CDR3 DNA sequence: TGTGCCAACCGGGACTCCTACGAGCAGTACTTC. Drawing the rest from reference TRBV2 and TRBJ2-7, the complete variable domain is EPEVTQTPSHQVTQMGQEVILRCVPISNHLYFYWYRQILGQKVEFLVSFYNNEISEKSEIFDDQFSVERPDGSNFTLKIRSTKLEDSAMYFCANRDSYEQYFGPGTRLTVT.

This chain's CDR3 is CASSPGGLSNQPQHF. CDR3 coding DNA: TGTGCCAGCAGTCCAGGGGGGTTAAGCAATCAGCCCCAGCATTTT. The chain is built from TRBV6-5 and TRBJ1-5; 7 bases are shared with TRBD1. The CDR3 totals 15 residues. V was clipped by 5 bases and J by 1 base; unmatched bases: 5. The germline V gene has CDR1 MNHEY and CDR2 SVGAGI.

The rearrangement links TRBV5-1 to TRBJ2-1; 10 bases fit TRBD2. The junction had 5 bases not matched to a gene; V was cut back by 1 base and J by 7 bases. Germline CDR1 reads SGHRS; CDR2 reads YFSETQ. The CDR3 loop spans 15 amino acids. CDR3 protein: CASSLSGRAENEQFF. In DNA, the CDR3 is TGCGCCAGCAGCTTGAGCGGGAGGGCCGAAAATGAGCAGTTCTTC.